The 9 T cell receptor beta chains presented below share a single source sample, sequenced in a study of control samples from healthy donors and cancer patients. Clones were sequenced by immunoSEQ multiplex PCR, and TCRdb holds only the in-frame ones, with some missing. Of approximately 150,000 clones listed, 80% to 90% were seen once; the top ten hold approximately 1.7%. Sample: blood. The receptors shown here come from a man aged 18 to 35 in good health.

This sequence joins TRBV14 and TRBJ2-2; tentatively, D is TRBD1 (6 bases). Trimming cost V 0 bases and J 2 bases, with 16 bases left between them. The CDR3 is 18 amino acids. Germline-derived CDR1 and CDR2 are SGHDN and FVKESK. Written as DNA, the CDR3 is TGTGCCAGCAGCCAAGATTGGGGGCTAGGACTCAACACCGGGGAGCTGTTTTTT. Translating gives CASSQDWGLGLNTGELFF.

The rearrangement joins TRBV24-1 to TRBJ2-7; 9 positions match TRBD1. Per germline, CDR1 KGHDR and CDR2 SFDVKD. Trimming cost V 4 bases and J 7 bases; bases outside gene matches: 10. This CDR3 has 15 residues. CDR3 amino acids: CATSESGTGRVEQYF. The CDR3 coding sequence is TGTGCCACCAGTGAGTCCGGGACAGGGAGAGTGGAGCAGTACTTC.

The chain combines TRBV12-3 or TRBV12-4 with TRBJ2-5; tentative D call: TRBD2 (5 bases). There are 12 residues in the CDR3. Trimming left V 6 bases short and J 5 bases short, with 10 bases between. The CDR3 here is CASSRGVETQYF. For the CDR3, the DNA is TGTGCCAGCAGCCGGGGTGTGGAGACCCAGTACTTC.

This clone has just a few counts. V and J are TRBV30 and TRBJ1-5; D gene unclear. The V gene's germline CDR1 is GTSNPN and CDR2 SVGIG (reference sequence). This CDR3 is 15 amino acids long. Trimming stripped 2 bases from V and 0 bases from J, with 11 bases between. The CDR3 loop reads CAWSPGVHSNQPQHF. For the CDR3, the DNA is TGTGCCTGGAGTCCGGGCGTTCATAGCAATCAGCCCCAGCATTTT.

The chain is built from TRBV6-5 and TRBJ1-5, with D possibly TRBD1 on 5 matching bases. The CDR3 extends over 13 amino acids. V was clipped by 6 bases and J by 5 bases, with 11 bases between them. Germline loops: CDR1 MNHEY, CDR2 SVGAGI. Here the CDR3 reads CASRDSFDQPQHF. CDR3 DNA: TGTGCCAGCAGAGACAGTTTTGATCAGCCCCAGCATTTT.

This rearrangement joins TRBV27 to TRBJ2-7; D might be TRBD2 (7 bases). There are 15 residues in the CDR3. CDR1 is MNHEY, CDR2 SMNVEV, per germline (reference sequence). Trimming took 7 bases from V and 0 from J, leaving 16 bases between them. CDR3 loop: CASTRGAPSSYEQYF. The CDR3 nucleotides read TGTGCCAGCACCCGGGGGGCCCCGAGCTCCTACGAGCAGTACTTC.

The rearrangement joins TRBV28 to TRBJ2-5; 8 nucleotides align to TRBD2. Trimming cost V 5 bases and J 5 bases; bases outside gene matches: 13. Germline CDR1 MDHEN, CDR2 SYDVKM. The CDR3 covers 16 residues. CDR3 nucleotide sequence: TGTGCCAGCAGTGGGACTGGGCGGGGGGCCTGGGAGACCCAGTACTTC. Protein sequence: CASSGTGRGAWETQYF.

This clone was detected a few times. The chain uses TRBV27 and TRBJ1-5; D unresolved. This CDR3 has 12 amino acids. Germline-derived CDR1 and CDR2 are MNHEY and SMNVEV (reference sequence). The V end lost 6 bases, the J end lost 2 bases, and 5 bases lay between the germline ends. In DNA, the CDR3 is TGTGCCAGCAGGGGCGGCAATCAGCCCCAGCATTTT. This sequence encodes CASRGGNQPQHF.

The chain joins TRBV6-2 or TRBV6-3 to TRBJ2-2, with D perhaps assigned TRBD1 or TRBD2 (5 bases each). CDR3 size: 15 residues. The V and J ends lost 6 bases and 6 bases respectively, with 17 bases between them. The germline V gene has CDR1 MNHEY and CDR2 SVGEGT. The CDR3 loop reads CASSRDGGGSGELFF. The CDR3 bases are TGTGCCAGCAGCAGGGACGGCGGTGGATCCGGGGAGCTGTTTTTT.